The rows below give T cell receptor beta chains drawn from one sample of a study of PD-1 blockade in classical Hodgkin lymphoma. Repertoires were generated with immunoSEQ multiplex PCR, while TCRdb's copy carries only in-frame clones and drops some. The table includes roughly 32,000 clones, 82% detected once. The sequencing here drew on peripheral blood mononuclear cells (PBMCs), taken at baseline. The receptor set was obtained from a human donor with classical Hodgkin lymphoma. Both conserved end residues are part of each CDR3. The D gene is left open where the match is weak. A clone size is listed for some rows: how often the clone was seen (once, few, many), or a class if it is expanded.

clone_size j_call d_call v_call cdr3_nt cdr3_aa
NA TRBJ1-5 NA TRBV15 TGTGCCACCAGCAGAGGACGGAATAGCAATCAGCCCCAGCATTTT CATSRGRNSNQPQHF
once TRBJ2-6 NA TRBV6-1 TGTGCCTCCTACAGGGACTCTGGGGCCAACGTCCTGACTTTC CASYRDSGANVLTF
NA TRBJ2-7 NA TRBV4-1 TGCGCCAGCAGCCAAGACGGGGGCCCCTACGAGCAGTACTTC CASSQDGGPYEQYF
once TRBJ2-3 NA TRBV9 TGTGCCAGCAGCGATTTAAGGGACTTCACAGATACGCAGTATTTT CASSDLRDFTDTQYF
NA TRBJ1-2 NA TRBV10-3 TGTGCCATCAGTGAGTCCGCTAACTATGGCTACACCTTC CAISESANYGYTF
NA TRBJ2-7 TRBD2 TRBV18 TGTGCCAGCTCACCAAGGGGACTAGCGGGGGCCTCCTACGAGCAGTACTTC CASSPRGLAGASYEQYF
NA TRBJ1-2 TRBD1 TRBV7-2 TGTGCCAGCAGCTTAGAGAGGGGGCGAGGCTACACCTTC CASSLERGRGYTF
NA TRBJ1-2 NA TRBV5-4 TGTGCCAGCAGCTCAGAGGTGTTCTTACGGGATGGCTACACCTTC CASSSEVFLRDGYTF
NA TRBJ1-5 NA TRBV7-2 TGTGCCAGCAGCCCAGTCCAGGGAGGTCAGCCCCAGCATTTT CASSPVQGGQPQHF
few TRBJ2-7 TRBD2 TRBV5-1 TGCGCCAGCAGCTCCGGGGGGAACTCCTACGAGCAGTACTTC CASSSGGNSYEQYF
NA TRBJ2-1 NA TRBV13 TGTGCCAGCAGCTTAAGGGGGGGTCCTTCCTACAATGAGCAGTTCTTC CASSLRGGPSYNEQFF
NA TRBJ2-7 TRBD1 TRBV28 TGTGCCAGCAGCTCGGGACAGGGAGGTGAGCAGTACTTC CASSSGQGGEQYF
NA TRBJ1-4 NA TRBV6-5 TGTGCCAGCGGGGGGTGGGCAACTAATGAAAAACTGTTTTTT CASGGWATNEKLFF
once TRBJ1-1 NA TRBV5-1 TGCGCCAGCAGCTTGGAGATGGGAGTCACTGAAGCTTTCTTT CASSLEMGVTEAFF